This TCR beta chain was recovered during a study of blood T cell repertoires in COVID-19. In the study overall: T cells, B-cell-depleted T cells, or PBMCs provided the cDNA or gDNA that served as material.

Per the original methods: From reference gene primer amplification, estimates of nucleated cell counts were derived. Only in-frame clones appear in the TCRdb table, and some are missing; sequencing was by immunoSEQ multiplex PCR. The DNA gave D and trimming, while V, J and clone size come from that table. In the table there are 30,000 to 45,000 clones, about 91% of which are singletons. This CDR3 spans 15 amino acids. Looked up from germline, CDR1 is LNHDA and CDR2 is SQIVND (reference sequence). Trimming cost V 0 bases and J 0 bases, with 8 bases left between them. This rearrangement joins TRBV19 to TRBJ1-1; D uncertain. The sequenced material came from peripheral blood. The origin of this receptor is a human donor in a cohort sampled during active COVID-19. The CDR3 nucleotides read TGTGCCAGTAGTATAGAACGGCGGATGAACACTGAAGCTTTCTTT. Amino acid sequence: CASSIERRMNTEAFF.